Given below is one TCR beta chain in context. The antigen remains undetermined. The source of the sample is a study of cytomegalovirus exposure and HLA in healthy donors. General observations from the study: A later analysis reported that several of the most significant clusters appeared to be linked to common viral pathogens, among them Epstein-Barr virus. Fewer than 200 TCR beta chains were listed as cytomegalovirus-associated.

13 Jbeta primers and 60 Vbeta primers were used for the PCR. Generated by immunoSEQ multiplex PCR, the TCRdb table keeps only in-frame clones and is missing some. The data hold 55,000 to 65,000 clones, with about 72% observed a single time. Germline CDR1 is MNHEY and CDR2 is SVGAGI. The V gene end was trimmed by 6 bases and the J gene end by 11 bases; junction bases not matched to a gene: 9. The CDR3 has 12 residues. The V and J genes are TRBV6-5 and TRBJ1-1; 7 bases agree with TRBD1. The sample consisted of PBMCs. The TCR sequence derives from a middle-aged woman in good health and CMV-seropositive. CDR3 nucleotide sequence: TGTGCCAGCAGCCCGGGGGTGACAGGGGCTTTCTTT. Amino acid sequence: CASSPGVTGAFF.